This T cell receptor beta chain was profiled in a study of control samples from healthy donors and cancer patients. V dropped 0 bases and J dropped 3 bases, with 9 bases sitting between them. Germline CDR1 MNHEY, CDR2 SVGAGI. The CDR3 extends over 15 amino acids. Using immunoSEQ multiplex PCR, the repertoire was profiled, and TCRdb retains in-frame clones only, with some absent. Of roughly 140,000 clones in the sample, over 90% were seen once. Sequencing was performed on blood. The chain combines TRBV6-5 with TRBJ1-5; D is unresolved. The clonotype originates from a man in his forties or fifties in good health. Written as DNA, the CDR3 is TGTGCCAGCAGTTACTCAGGACCGACCAATCAGCCCCAGCATTTT. It codes for CASSYSGPTNQPQHF.